This T cell receptor (beta chain) is drawn from a study of blood T cell repertoires in COVID-19 (TCRdb year 2020). Some background on the complete study: Collaborator samples came from the United States, Italy and Spain and covered acute and convalescent phases of COVID-19. The material from the prospective study consisted of cDNA or gDNA derived from T cells, B-cell-depleted T cells, or PBMCs. Deeply sampled blood TCRbeta repertoires from subjects exposed to, actively infected with, or recovered from COVID-19 were included in the dataset. The repertoires were made available in a free public database intended to serve as a resource for research on the immune response to SARS-CoV-2. The samples were drawn from two sources: the first 160 participants of the ongoing ImmuneRACE study, and 1,000 to 1,500 subjects contributed by 6 global collaborators. Nearly every sample came with metadata listing a de-identified subject ID, COVID-19 status, age in years and sex. HLA class I and class II types, where available, came from metadata supplied by the sample provider rather than from assay-based typing. Here is what the overall study found, with its caveats: The amount of clinical and demographic metadata varied by source and participant and was provided uncurated.

Points on this clone: Its antigen is currently not known. No qualities accompany the bases; no much larger clone lies one base away. This sample also contains other DNA sequences that code for the same CDR3.

TCRbeta CDR3 regions were amplified from genomic DNA using the immunoSEQ Assay, a bias-controlled multiplex PCR. Per the source publication's procedure: Nucleated cell counts per sample were estimated from amplification of reference gene primers within the assay. Sequence reads were collapsed and filtered to measure the absolute abundance of every unique TCRbeta CDR3 rearrangement. Productive Simpson clonality was computed per sample as the square root of Simpson's diversity index over productive rearrangements. TCRdb took this table from immuneACCESS and kept in-frame rearrangements with V and J called. Such tables lack part of the clones; where checked against another copy, unresolved V genes explain under half of the gap, and the rest is unexplained. That table furnishes V, J and clone size, whereas the DNA furnished D and trimming. This sample comprises 300,000 or so clones, about 93% of them detected only once. The leading ten clones occupy roughly 1.1% of the sample.

In the prospective study, participants were roughly 18 to 100 years old, resided in 24 geographic areas of the United States, and were enrolled through a virtual design. In the prospective study, participants were assigned to cohorts based on the clinical history participants reported in a screening survey and a study questionnaire. Recovered participants in ImmuneRACE Cohort 3 were defined as having two consecutive negative NP/OP PCR tests, clearance from a healthcare professional, or resolution of symptoms. In the prospective study, whole blood, serum and a nasopharyngeal or oropharyngeal swab were collected from each participant by mobile phlebotomists. Participants in the prospective study had the option to provide additional blood draws and questionnaires over an approximately two-month period. Before DNA extraction, prospective study blood samples were shipped either frozen or at room temperature.

The sequenced sample consisted of PBMCs or T cells enriched from blood (not recorded which). The TCR was taken from a woman aged 25 to 39 who had recovered from COVID-19.

The DNA sequence is TGTGCCAGCAGCTTTCCGGGGGAGACCCAGTACTTC. This translates into CASSFPGETQYF. The chain is encoded by TRBV7-2 joined to TRBJ2-5; the best D guess is TRBD2, with 5 bases matching. The CDR3 runs 12 residues from the cysteine to the phenylalanine. Only the CDR3 DNA is retained, 36 bases long and in frame from the first base. V is shortened by 3 bases, J by 5 bases, and the region joining them spans 7 bases. CDR1 and CDR2 are drawn from the germline V gene: SGHTA, FQGNSA.